This T cell receptor beta chain was identified during a study of shared clonotypes between healthy human individuals. Germline V gene lookup returns CDR1 SGHRS and CDR2 YFSETQ. This CDR3 is built from 15 residues. Trimming removed 1 base at V and 3 bases at J, with 14 bases between. Unsorted PBMC DNA went through sequencing on ten immunoSEQ deep assay plates. TCRdb's table, derived via immunoSEQ multiplex PCR, lists solely in-frame clones and lacks some. This repertoire shows 470,000 or so clones, about 78% found once; its top ten account for 12%. The source of this sequence is a middle-aged woman in good health. Some clones in this sample may be carry-over from other donors' samples. The V gene is TRBV5-1, the J gene TRBJ2-7, with D perhaps matching TRBD1 (6 bases). Sequences were obtained from PBMCs. The CDR3 here is CASSLMPGHDYEQYF. The DNA of the CDR3 is TGCGCCAGCAGCTTGATGCCGGGACACGACTACGAGCAGTACTTC.